This T cell receptor (beta chain) originates from a study of blood T cell repertoires in COVID-19. Turning to the study itself: T cells, B-cell-depleted T cells, or PBMCs supplied cDNA or gDNA.

Measured with immunoSEQ multiplex PCR; TCRdb has only the in-frame clones, and not every one. Of over 80,000 clones in the sample, 75% to 85% are singletons; the top ten hold 15% to 20%. Concerning this clone itself: An end of the junction differs from the germline gene, which may be a read error.

Germline CDR1 is SGHRS and CDR2 is YFSETQ. The CDR3 contains 14 residues. V and J are TRBV5-1 and TRBJ2-7; TRBD2 is a possible D gene (5 bases). This receptor was identified in an elderly woman with active or convalescent COVID-19. Specimen: peripheral blood. The CDR3 spells CASSLAGNSYEQYF. The CDR3 coding sequence is TGTGCCAGCAGCCTGGCGGGTAACTCCTACGAGCAGTACTTC.